Below, one T cell receptor beta chain is given with its context. The data stem from a study of control samples from healthy donors and cancer patients. TCRdb's table, derived via immunoSEQ multiplex PCR, lists solely in-frame clones and lacks some. The table has some 130,000 clones, 75% to 95% seen once. Sequencing was performed on blood. This TCR was sampled from a man in his forties in good health.

CDR3 nucleotides: TGTGCCAGCAGCTTAGGACCATATAGCAATCAGCCCCAGCATTTT. Translation: CASSLGPYSNQPQHF. This sequence joins TRBV11-3 and TRBJ1-5, with D hard to call. Trimming stripped 1 base from V and 0 bases from J, with 7 bases between. Per the germline V gene, CDR1 is SGHNT and CDR2 is YENEEA. CDR3 length: 15 amino acids.